The 27 T cell receptor beta chains below were found in one sample sequenced in a study of T cells in Graves' hyperthyroidism and ophthalmopathy. Researchers took RNA transcripts and amplified the TCR beta CDR3 regions from them. In the first-round RT-PCR of the TCR CDR3, the HTBI primer set was used. Each CDR3 protein gets one entry after TCRdb re-called the multiplex PCR reads with MiXCR. The sample lists 550,000 to 700,000 distinct CDR3 sequences, about 15% seen once, with about 4% in the top ten. Source material: blood. These receptors were collected from a woman aged 40-49 years with Graves' ophthalmopathy.

The chain has TRBV6-1 and TRBJ2-7; 13 bases agree with TRBD2. CDR1 and CDR2 (germline): MNHNS, SASEGT. This CDR3 comprises 14 residues. The J segment lost 3 bases and the V segment lost 7 bases, leaving 3 bases of the junction unmatched. As DNA, the CDR3 is TGTGCCAGCAAAGGGACTAGCGGGAACTACGAGCAGTACTTC. Translating gives CASKGTSGNYEQYF.

The rearrangement joins TRBV15 to TRBJ2-7; D is uncertain. The V and J ends lost 1 base and 2 bases respectively, with 9 bases between them. Germline assignment: CDR1 LNHNV and CDR2 YYDKDF (reference sequence). There are 14 residues in the CDR3. The CDR3 spells CATSRAPETYEQYF. DNA for the CDR3: TGTGCCACCAGCAGAGCCCCGGAGACCTACGAGCAGTACTTC.

This clonotype was seen ten or more times. The CDR3 spells CASTHSSGPRGETQYF. The CDR3 region has the DNA TGTGCCAGCACCCATTCTAGCGGGCCCCGGGGGGAGACCCAGTACTTC. V and J are TRBV28 and TRBJ2-5; 8 bases line up with TRBD2. The CDR3 spans 16 residues. Per the germline V gene, CDR1 is MDHEN and CDR2 is SYDVKM. The V and J ends lost 7 bases and 5 bases, in that order; junction bases with no gene match: 15.

The chain uses TRBV5-1 and TRBJ2-6; 10 bases map to TRBD2. CDR3 length equals 20 residues. Looked up from germline, CDR1 is SGHRS and CDR2 is YFSETQ. V trimming: 4 bases; J trimming: 1 base; junction bases outside the gene matches: 14. This chain's CDR3 is CASSAFAGIAGGSGANVLTF. CDR3 DNA sequence: TGCGCCAGCAGCGCCTTTGCGGGAATAGCGGGAGGATCTGGGGCCAACGTCCTGACTTTC.

This clonotype was picked up many times. The rearrangement joins TRBV28 to TRBJ2-7; D is unresolved. Trimming pared 4 bases from V and 3 bases from J, leaving 4 bases between. The CDR3 loop spans 11 amino acids. Germline CDR1 reads MDHEN; CDR2 reads SYDVKM. CDR3 DNA sequence: TGTGCCAGCAGTTCCTACTACGAGCAGTACTTC. Translating gives CASSSYYEQYF. Supplemented by reference TRBV28 and TRBJ2-7, the full variable domain reads DVKVTQSSRYLVKRTGEKVFLECVQDMDHENMFWYRQDPGLGLRLIYFSYDVKMKEKGDIPEGYSVSREKKERFSLILESASTNQTSMYLCASSSYYEQYFGPGTRLTVT.

This clonotype was seen ten or more times. The chain carries TRBV20-1 and TRBJ1-2; 9 nucleotides agree with TRBD1. The V gene's germline CDR1 is DFQATT and CDR2 SNEGSKA (reference sequence). V dropped 5 bases and J dropped 3; count of bases not matched to a gene: 10. This CDR3 spans 15 amino acids. The CDR3 region has the DNA TGCAGTGCTCGGGACAGGGACCGGGCGGACTATGGCTACACCTTC. Its protein is CSARDRDRADYGYTF.

The sample holds a few counts of this clonotype. The chain carries TRBV24-1 and TRBJ2-7; weak D call: TRBD1 (6 bases). Trimming left V 4 bases short and J 5 bases short, with 11 bases between. This CDR3 spans 13 amino acids. Germline V CDR1 and CDR2: KGHDR, SFDVKD. The CDR3 coding sequence is TGTGCCACCAGTGACCCGGGACAAGACGAGCAGTACTTC. This codes for CATSDPGQDEQYF.

This clonotype was counted at least ten times. This rearrangement joins TRBV19 to TRBJ1-1; D gene ambiguous. The CDR3 has 12 amino acids. V was shortened by 3 bases and J by 4 bases, with 6 bases between the two germline ends. Germline V gives CDR1 LNHDA, CDR2 SQIVND (reference sequence). CDR3 DNA sequence: TGTGCCAGTAGTATGCGGGGCACTGAAGCTTTCTTT. Translation gives CASSMRGTEAFF. Supplemented by reference TRBV19 and TRBJ1-1, the full variable domain reads DGGITQSPKYLFRKEGQNVTLSCEQNLNHDAMYWYRQDPGQGLRLIYYSQIVNDFQKGDIAEGYSVSREKKESFPLTVTSAQKNPTAFYLCASSMRGTEAFFGQGTRLTVV.

The genes are TRBV6-2 or TRBV6-3 and TRBJ2-7; 10 nucleotides agree with TRBD2. This CDR3 contains 15 residues. CDR1 is MNHEY, CDR2 SVGEGT, per germline. V was pared by 5 bases and J by 2 bases, with 6 bases of the junction left unmatched. The CDR3 region has the DNA TGTGCCAGCAGTAAAGGACTAGCGGAAACCTACGAGCAGTACTTC. Encoded protein: CASSKGLAETYEQYF.

This clonotype has more than one count but fewer than ten. The rearrangement joins TRBV2 to TRBJ2-7; D gene uncertain. Germline V lookup: CDR1 SNHLY, CDR2 FYNNEI. CDR3 length: 14 residues. The V end lost 2 bases, the J end lost 3 bases, and 11 bases lay between the germline ends. CDR3: CASSERSSGYEQYF. The CDR3 DNA follows: TGTGCCAGCAGTGAACGCAGTTCTGGCTACGAGCAGTACTTC. The entire variable domain, with the rest obtained from reference TRBV2 and TRBJ2-7, is as follows: EPEVTQTPSHQVTQMGQEVILRCVPISNHLYFYWYRQILGQKVEFLVSFYNNEISEKSEIFDDQFSVERPDGSNFTLKIRSTKLEDSAMYFCASSERSSGYEQYFGPGTRLTVT.

The sample holds many counts of this clonotype. J is TRBJ2-6 and V is TRBV6-2 or TRBV6-3; TRBD1 agrees at 7 bases. Germline loops: CDR1 MNHEY, CDR2 SVGEGT. CDR3 size: 15 residues. The J segment lost 3 bases and the V segment lost 6 bases, leaving 5 bases of the junction unmatched. DNA of the CDR3: TGTGCCAGCAGCTCAGGGACAGTTGGGGCCAACGTCCTGACTTTC. Translating gives CASSSGTVGANVLTF.

This clonotype occurred many times. The genes are TRBV28 and TRBJ1-2, with TRBD1 matching over 7 bases. This CDR3 region has 15 residues. CDR1 is MDHEN, CDR2 SYDVKM, per germline. V was pared by 6 bases and J by 4 bases, with 11 bases of the junction left unmatched. The CDR3 spells CASSTGQREVYGYTF. CDR3 nucleotide sequence: TGTGCCAGCAGCACGGGACAGAGGGAGGTCTATGGCTACACCTTC.

This clonotype was detected many times. A junction end diverges from the germline sequence, so it may reflect a read error. The chain joins TRBV29-1 to TRBJ1-2, with 10 positions matching TRBD1. Germline V gene data show CDR1 as SQVTM and CDR2 as ANQGSEA. The CDR3 length is 10 residues. CDR3: CSVPGTGATF. DNA of the CDR3: TGCAGCGTCCCCGGGACAGGGGCTACTTTC.

There are many counts of this clonotype. The chain combines TRBV28 with TRBJ2-7, with D possibly being TRBD2 (6 bases). The CDR3 runs to 14 residues. V lost 6 bases to trimming and J lost 0 bases, with 12 bases between them. From germline, CDR1 is MDHEN and CDR2 SYDVKM. The CDR3 DNA follows: TGTGCCAGCAGCCCCACTAGCTACTCCTACGAGCAGTACTTC. It translates to CASSPTSYSYEQYF.

This clonotype was counted many times. The chain employs TRBV12-3 or TRBV12-4 and TRBJ2-2; 9 bases fit TRBD1. The CDR3 length is 14 residues. The ends lost 7 bases at V and 3 bases at J; junction bases unmatched: 3. The CDR3 sequence is CASTWTGDTGELFF. The CDR3 DNA reads as TGTGCCAGCACCTGGACAGGGGACACCGGGGAGCTGTTTTTT.

There are a few counts of this clonotype. The rearrangement uses TRBV29-1 and TRBJ1-2; no reliable D call. Germline assignment: CDR1 SQVTM and CDR2 ANQGSEA. Deletions cut 2 bases from V and 4 bases from J, with 11 bases between. The CDR3 is made up of 13 amino acids. The CDR3 sequence is CSVEMPTAYGYTF. The CDR3 DNA reads as TGCAGCGTTGAAATGCCGACCGCCTATGGCTACACCTTC.

The sample holds a few counts of this clonotype. The rearrangement links TRBV3-1 to TRBJ1-1; 9 bases match TRBD1. Germline V CDR1 and CDR2: LGHDT, YNNKEL (reference sequence). This CDR3 has 16 residues. With V trimmed by 0 bases and J by 5 bases, 7 bases remained unmatched. The CDR3 nucleotides read TGTGCCAGCAGCCAAGATGAGGACAGGGGCGGAACTGAAGCTTTCTTT. It encodes CASSQDEDRGGTEAFF.

This clonotype has at least ten counts. The rearrangement uses TRBV6-2 or TRBV6-3 and TRBJ2-2; D is uncertain. Germline CDR1 MNHEY, CDR2 SVGEGT. V was pared by 0 bases and J by 6 bases, with 8 bases between. The CDR3 totals 14 residues. CDR3 residues: CASSYSAAPGELFF. The CDR3, as DNA: TGTGCCAGCAGTTACTCGGCAGCTCCCGGGGAGCTGTTTTTT.

Ten or more counts support this clonotype. The chain links TRBV28 to TRBJ1-1; no definite D call. CDR1 MDHEN and CDR2 SYDVKM come from the germline V gene. The CDR3 sequence is 12 residues long. Trimming took off 1 base at V and 11 bases at J, with 11 bases between the two ends. In nucleotides, the CDR3 is TGTGCCAGCAGTTTATTGGCCGGGTCGGCTTTCTTT. It codes for CASSLLAGSAFF.

In this sample, this clonotype turned up many times. The chain couples TRBV4-2 to TRBJ2-6; weak D call: TRBD2 (7 bases). Germline V lookup: CDR1 LGHNA, CDR2 YNFKEQ. V lost 4 bases to trimming and J lost 3 bases, with 25 bases between them. CDR3 length: 20 amino acids. The CDR3 reads CASSPGGGSTPLGGANVLTF. CDR3 coding DNA: TGTGCCAGCAGCCCCGGGGGCGGGAGTACCCCTTTAGGTGGGGCCAACGTCCTGACTTTC.

The rearrangement links TRBV28 to TRBJ1-5, with a weak D call TRBD1 (5 bases). Germline V lookup: CDR1 MDHEN, CDR2 SYDVKM. V was clipped by 5 bases and J by 0 bases, with 14 bases between them. The CDR3 sequence is 16 residues long. The chain's CDR3 is CASSPALRGSNQPQHF. CDR3 nucleotide sequence: TGTGCCAGCAGTCCTGCCCTGAGGGGTAGCAATCAGCCCCAGCATTTT.

This chain joins TRBV6-5 and TRBJ2-7; tentatively, D is TRBD2 (5 bases). V was cut by 0 bases and J by 6 bases, with 9 bases left in between. Germline CDR1 and CDR2: MNHEY and SVGAGI. This CDR3 contains 13 residues. The CDR3 DNA reads as TGTGCCAGCAGTTACTCGAACAGCGGCGAGCAGTACTTC. Translated, it gives CASSYSNSGEQYF.

The chain combines TRBV6-1 with TRBJ1-1; TRBD1 might be the D (5 bases). V lost 4 bases and J lost 7, with 16 bases in between. The CDR3 runs 14 residues. The germline gives CDR1 MNHNS, CDR2 SASEGT. The CDR3 loop is CASSAGPGGVEAFF. In DNA, the CDR3 is TGTGCCAGCAGTGCCGGACCCGGGGGGGTTGAAGCTTTCTTT.

Many counts were recorded for this clonotype. The gene calls are TRBV2 and TRBJ1-2; perhaps TRBD1 as D (6 bases). Trimming took off 4 bases at V and 4 bases at J, with 10 bases between the two ends. The germline V gene has CDR1 SNHLY and CDR2 FYNNEI. The CDR3 totals 13 residues. CDR3 residues: CASSVLGAYGYTF. The CDR3 nucleotides read TGTGCCAGCAGTGTACTGGGGGCCTATGGCTACACCTTC.

This clonotype was found a few times. This chain joins TRBV24-1 and TRBJ2-3; 13 nucleotides align to TRBD2. The CDR3 spans 16 residues. Germline V gene data show CDR1 as KGHDR and CDR2 as SFDVKD. J lost 6 bases, V lost 4 bases, and 6 bases had no gene match. DNA of the CDR3: TGTGCCACCAGTGACCCCGGACTAGCGGGAGAGGATACGCAGTATTTT. Its translation: CATSDPGLAGEDTQYF.

The chain uses TRBV30 and TRBJ2-2; no reliable D call. The CDR3 has 13 amino acids. Trimming shortened V by 2 bases and J by 3 bases, and 7 bases separated the two germline ends. Germline V gene lookup returns CDR1 GTSNPN and CDR2 SVGIG (reference sequence). The CDR3 DNA reads TGTGCCTGGAGTCAGACATACACCGGGGAGCTGTTTTTT. Its protein is CAWSQTYTGELFF. The whole variable domain, remainder taken from reference TRBV30 and TRBJ2-2, is SQTIHQWPATLVQPVGSPLSLECTVEGTSNPNLYWYRQAAGRGLQLLFYSVGIGQISSEVPQNLSASRPQDRQFILSSKKLLLSDSGFYLCAWSQTYTGELFFGEGSRLTVL.

This clonotype was seen many times. The J gene is TRBJ2-7, the V gene TRBV7-2; D remains ambiguous. The germline V gene has CDR1 SGHTA and CDR2 FQGNSA. CDR3 length: 13 residues. Trimming removed 5 bases at V and 0 bases at J, with 8 bases between. CDR3 sequence (DNA): TGTGCCAGCAGCCCCACTTTCTCCTACGAGCAGTACTTC. Translation gives CASSPTFSYEQYF.